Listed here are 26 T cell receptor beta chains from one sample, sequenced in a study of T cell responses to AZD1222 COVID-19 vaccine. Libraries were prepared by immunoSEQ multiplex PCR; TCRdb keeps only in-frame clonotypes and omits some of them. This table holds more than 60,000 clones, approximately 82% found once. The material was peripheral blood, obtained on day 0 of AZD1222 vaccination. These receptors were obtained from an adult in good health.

CDR3 amino acids: CASSLETGGTEAFF. DNA for the CDR3: TGTGCCAGCAGCTTAGAGACAGGGGGCACTGAAGCTTTCTTT. This chain connects TRBV7-9 to TRBJ1-1; 9 positions match TRBD1. V lost 1 base and J lost 4; bases outside the gene matches: 1. The germline gives CDR1 SEHNR, CDR2 FQNEAQ (reference sequence). CDR3 length: 14 residues.

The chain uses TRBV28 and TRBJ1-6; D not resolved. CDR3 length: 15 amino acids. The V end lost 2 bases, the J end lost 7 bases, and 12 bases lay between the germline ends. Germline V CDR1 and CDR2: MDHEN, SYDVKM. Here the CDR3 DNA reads TGTGCCAGCAGTTTAGGAGGGAATCGCAATTCACCCCTCCACTTT. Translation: CASSLGGNRNSPLHF.

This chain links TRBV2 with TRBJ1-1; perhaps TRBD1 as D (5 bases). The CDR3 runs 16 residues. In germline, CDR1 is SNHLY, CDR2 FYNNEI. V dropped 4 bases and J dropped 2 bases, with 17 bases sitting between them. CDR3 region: CASSGTPPIINTEAFF. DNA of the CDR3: TGTGCCAGCAGTGGGACACCTCCTATTATTAACACTGAAGCTTTCTTT. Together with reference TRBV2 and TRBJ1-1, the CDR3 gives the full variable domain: EPEVTQTPSHQVTQMGQEVILRCVPISNHLYFYWYRQILGQKVEFLVSFYNNEISEKSEIFDDQFSVERPDGSNFTLKIRSTKLEDSAMYFCASSGTPPIINTEAFFGQGTRLTVV.

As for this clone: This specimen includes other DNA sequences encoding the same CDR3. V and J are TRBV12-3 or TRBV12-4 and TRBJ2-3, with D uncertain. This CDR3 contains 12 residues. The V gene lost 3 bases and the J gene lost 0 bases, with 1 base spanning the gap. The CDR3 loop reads CASSFSTDTQYF. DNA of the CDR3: TGTGCCAGCAGTTTCAGCACAGATACGCAGTATTTT.

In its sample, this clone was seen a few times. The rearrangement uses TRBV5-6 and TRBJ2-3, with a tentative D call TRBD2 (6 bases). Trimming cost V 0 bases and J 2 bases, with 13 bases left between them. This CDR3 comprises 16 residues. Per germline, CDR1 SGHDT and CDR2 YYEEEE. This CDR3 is CASSLATGLHTDTQYF. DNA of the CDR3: TGTGCCAGCAGCTTGGCTACGGGACTTCACACAGATACGCAGTATTTT. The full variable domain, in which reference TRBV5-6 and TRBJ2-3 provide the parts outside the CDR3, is DAGVTQSPTHLIKTRGQQVTLRCSPKSGHDTVSWYQQALGQGPQFIFQYYEEEERQRGNFPDRFSGHQFPNYSSELNVNALLLGDSALYLCASSLATGLHTDTQYFGPGTRLTVL.

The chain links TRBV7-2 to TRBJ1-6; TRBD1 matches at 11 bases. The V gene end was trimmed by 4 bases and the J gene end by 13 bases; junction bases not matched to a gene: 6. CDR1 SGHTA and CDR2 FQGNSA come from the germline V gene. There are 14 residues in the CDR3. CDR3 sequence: CASSWDRGESPLHF. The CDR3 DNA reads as TGTGCCAGCAGCTGGGACAGGGGGGAAAGTCCCCTCCACTTT. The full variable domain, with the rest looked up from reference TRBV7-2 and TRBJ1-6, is GAGVSQSPSNKVTEKGKDVELRCDPISGHTALYWYRQSLGQGLEFLIYFQGNSAPDKSGLPSDRFSAERTGGSVSTLTIQRTQQEDSAVYLCASSWDRGESPLHFGNGTRLTVT.

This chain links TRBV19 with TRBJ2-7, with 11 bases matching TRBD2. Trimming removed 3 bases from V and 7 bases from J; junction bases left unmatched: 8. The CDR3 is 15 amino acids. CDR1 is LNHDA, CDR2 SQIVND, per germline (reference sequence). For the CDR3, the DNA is TGTGCCAGTAGTATCCTACTAGCGGGAGCGAAGGAGCAGTACTTC. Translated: CASSILLAGAKEQYF.

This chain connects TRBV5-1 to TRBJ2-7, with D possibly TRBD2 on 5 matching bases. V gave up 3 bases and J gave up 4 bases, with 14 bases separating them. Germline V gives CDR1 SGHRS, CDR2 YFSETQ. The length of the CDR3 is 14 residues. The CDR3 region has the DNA TGCGCCAGCAGCTCCCAACTAGACGGATACGAGCAGTACTTC. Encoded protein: CASSSQLDGYEQYF.

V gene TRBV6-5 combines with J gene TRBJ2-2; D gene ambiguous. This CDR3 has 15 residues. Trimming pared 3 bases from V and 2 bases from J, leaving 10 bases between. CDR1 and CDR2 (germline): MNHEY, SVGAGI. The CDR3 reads CASSYSRTNTGELFF. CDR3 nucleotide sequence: TGTGCCAGCAGTTATTCTAGAACAAACACCGGGGAGCTGTTTTTT.

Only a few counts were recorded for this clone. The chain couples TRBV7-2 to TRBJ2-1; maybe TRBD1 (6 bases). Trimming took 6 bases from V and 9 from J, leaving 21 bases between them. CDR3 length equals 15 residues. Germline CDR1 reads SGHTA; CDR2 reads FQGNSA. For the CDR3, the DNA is TGTGCCAGCAGTTTATTCCCTAGGGGGAACGGTGAGCAGTTCTTC. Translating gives CASSLFPRGNGEQFF.

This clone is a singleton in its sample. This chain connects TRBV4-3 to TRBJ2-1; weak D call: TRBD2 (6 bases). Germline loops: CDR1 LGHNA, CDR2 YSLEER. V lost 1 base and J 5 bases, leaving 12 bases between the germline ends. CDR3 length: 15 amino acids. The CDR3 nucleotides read TGCGCCAGCAGCCAAGCCGGGAGTGGGGACAATGAGCAGTTCTTC. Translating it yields CASSQAGSGDNEQFF.

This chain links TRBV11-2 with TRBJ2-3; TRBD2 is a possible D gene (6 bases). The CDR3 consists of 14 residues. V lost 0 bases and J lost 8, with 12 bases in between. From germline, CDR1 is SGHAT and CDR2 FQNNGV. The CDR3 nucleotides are TGTGCCAGCAGCTTAGATCCGGGAGTGAGTACGCAGTATTTT. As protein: CASSLDPGVSTQYF. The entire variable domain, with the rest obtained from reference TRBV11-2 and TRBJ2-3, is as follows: EAGVAQSPRYKIIEKRQSVAFWCNPISGHATLYWYQQILGQGPKLLIQFQNNGVVDDSQLPKDRFSAERLKGVDSTLKIQPAKLEDSAVYLCASSLDPGVSTQYFGPGTRLTVL.

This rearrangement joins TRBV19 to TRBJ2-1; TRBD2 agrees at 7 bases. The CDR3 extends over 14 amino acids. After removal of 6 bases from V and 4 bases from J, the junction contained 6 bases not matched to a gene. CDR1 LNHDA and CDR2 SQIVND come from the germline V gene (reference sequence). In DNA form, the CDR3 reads TGTGCCAGTAGGAGGACTAGTGGATACAATGAGCAGTTCTTC. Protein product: CASRRTSGYNEQFF.

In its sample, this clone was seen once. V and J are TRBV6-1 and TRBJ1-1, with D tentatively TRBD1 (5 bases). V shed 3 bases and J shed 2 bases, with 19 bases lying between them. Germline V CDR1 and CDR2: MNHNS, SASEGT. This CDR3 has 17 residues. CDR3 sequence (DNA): TGTGCCAGCAGTGATAGGGGAGCGGGTCGCCCTAACACTGAAGCTTTCTTT. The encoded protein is CASSDRGAGRPNTEAFF.

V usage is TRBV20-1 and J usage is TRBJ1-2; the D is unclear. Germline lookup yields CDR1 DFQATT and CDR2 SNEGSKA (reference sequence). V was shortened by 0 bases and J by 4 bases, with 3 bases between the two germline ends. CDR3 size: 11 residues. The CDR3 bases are TGCAGTGCTAGAGAGGGCTATGGCTACACCTTC. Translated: CSAREGYGYTF.

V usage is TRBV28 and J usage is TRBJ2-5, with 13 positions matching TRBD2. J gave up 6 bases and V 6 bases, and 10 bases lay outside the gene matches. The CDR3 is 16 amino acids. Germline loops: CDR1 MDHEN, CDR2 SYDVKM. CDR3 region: CASSPPGTSGKKTQYF. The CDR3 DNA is TGTGCCAGCAGCCCCCCCGGGACTAGCGGGAAAAAGACCCAGTACTTC. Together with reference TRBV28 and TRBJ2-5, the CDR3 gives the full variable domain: DVKVTQSSRYLVKRTGEKVFLECVQDMDHENMFWYRQDPGLGLRLIYFSYDVKMKEKGDIPEGYSVSREKKERFSLILESASTNQTSMYLCASSPPGTSGKKTQYFGPGTRLLVL.

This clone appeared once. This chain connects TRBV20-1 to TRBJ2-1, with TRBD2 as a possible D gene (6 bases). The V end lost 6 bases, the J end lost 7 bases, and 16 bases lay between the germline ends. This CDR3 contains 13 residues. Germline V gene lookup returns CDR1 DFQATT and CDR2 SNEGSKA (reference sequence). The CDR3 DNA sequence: TGCAGTGCGAGTACCTCTAGCGTGAATGAGCAGTTCTTC. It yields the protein CSASTSSVNEQFF.

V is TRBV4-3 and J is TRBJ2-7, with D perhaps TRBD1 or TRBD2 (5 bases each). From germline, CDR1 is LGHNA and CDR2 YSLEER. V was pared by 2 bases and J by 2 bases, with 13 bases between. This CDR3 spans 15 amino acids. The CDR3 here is CASSQIYGGAYEQYF. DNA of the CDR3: TGCGCCAGCAGCCAAATATATGGGGGAGCCTACGAGCAGTACTTC.

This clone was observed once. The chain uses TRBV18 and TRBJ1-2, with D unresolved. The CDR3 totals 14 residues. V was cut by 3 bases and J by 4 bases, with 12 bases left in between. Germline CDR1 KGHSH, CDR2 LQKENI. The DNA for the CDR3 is TGTGCCAGCTCACCCTCTGGGCCTACCTATGGCTACACCTTC. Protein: CASSPSGPTYGYTF.

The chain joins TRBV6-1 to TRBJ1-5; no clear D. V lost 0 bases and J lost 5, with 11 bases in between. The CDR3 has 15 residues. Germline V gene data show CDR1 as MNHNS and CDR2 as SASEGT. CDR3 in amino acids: CASSEAGRRDQPQHF. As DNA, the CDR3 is TGTGCCAGCAGTGAAGCAGGCAGGAGGGATCAGCCCCAGCATTTT.

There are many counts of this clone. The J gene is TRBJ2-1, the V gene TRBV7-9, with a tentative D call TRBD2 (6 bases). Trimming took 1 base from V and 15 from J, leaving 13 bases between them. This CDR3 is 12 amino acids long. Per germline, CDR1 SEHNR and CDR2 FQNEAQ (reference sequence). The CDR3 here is CASSLGGDLGFF. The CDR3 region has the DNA TGTGCCAGCAGCTTAGGCGGGGACCTGGGGTTCTTC.

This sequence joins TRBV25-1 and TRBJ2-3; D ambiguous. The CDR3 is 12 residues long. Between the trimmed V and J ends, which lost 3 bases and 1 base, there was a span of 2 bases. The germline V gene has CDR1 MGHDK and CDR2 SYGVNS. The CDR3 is CASSEGTDTQYF. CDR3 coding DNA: TGTGCCAGCAGTGAGGGCACAGATACGCAGTATTTT.

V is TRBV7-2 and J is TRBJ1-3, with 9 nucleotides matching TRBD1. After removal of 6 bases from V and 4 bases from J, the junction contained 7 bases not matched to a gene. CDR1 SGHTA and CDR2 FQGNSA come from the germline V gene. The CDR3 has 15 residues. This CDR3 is CASRSTGGYGNTIYF. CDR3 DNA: TGTGCCAGCAGGTCGACAGGGGGATACGGAAACACCATATATTTT.

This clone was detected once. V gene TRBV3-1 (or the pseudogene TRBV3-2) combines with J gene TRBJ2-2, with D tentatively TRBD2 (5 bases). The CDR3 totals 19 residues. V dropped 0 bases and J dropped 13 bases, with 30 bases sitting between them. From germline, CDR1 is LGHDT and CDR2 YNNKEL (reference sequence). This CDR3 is CASSQDRRLTSSPTGGLFF. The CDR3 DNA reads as TGTGCCAGCAGCCAAGATAGGAGATTAACGTCATCCCCCACCGGAGGGCTGTTTTTT.

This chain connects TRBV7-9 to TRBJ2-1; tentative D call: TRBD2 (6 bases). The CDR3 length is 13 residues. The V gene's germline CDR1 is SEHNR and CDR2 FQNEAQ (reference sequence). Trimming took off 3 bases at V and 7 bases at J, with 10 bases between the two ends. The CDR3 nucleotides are TGTGCCAGCAGCTTGGGTGGGGGGAATGAGCAGTTCTTC. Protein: CASSLGGGNEQFF.

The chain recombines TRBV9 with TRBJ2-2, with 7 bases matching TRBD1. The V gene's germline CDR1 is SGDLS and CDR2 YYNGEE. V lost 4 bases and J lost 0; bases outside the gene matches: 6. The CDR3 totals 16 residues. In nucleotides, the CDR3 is TGTGCCAGCAGCCCAAGGGACAGTCCGAACACCGGGGAGCTGTTTTTT. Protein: CASSPRDSPNTGELFF.